This T cell receptor beta chain was captured in a study of cytomegalovirus exposure and HLA in healthy donors. Comments on this clone: Its cognate antigen is unknown.

Whole-study results and caveats: Accurate prediction of HLA-A and HLA-B alleles (for most subjects) was reportedly achieved from TCR beta sequences. In vitro work confirmed that a few CMV-associated chains recognize CMV antigens. The only immune exposure information that was available was CMV serostatus.

In the PCR, 60 Vbeta and 13 Jbeta primers were used. In the authors' workflow: Around 11 million shared chains were among 80 million or so unique TCR beta chains counted in a later analysis. Assay used: immunoSEQ multiplex PCR; TCRdb lists only in-frame clones, some missing. V and J calls and clone size are those listed in that table; D and trimming were worked out from the DNA. The sample contains roughly 180,000 clones, approximately 85% of which appear only once. The TCR originated in a man aged 18 to 30 in good health and CMV-seropositive. Sequenced: PBMCs.

CDR3 in DNA: TGTGCCAGCAGCCTCCGAGTTGCTAGCGGGGGGGCCCATGAGCAGTTCTTC. It translates to CASSLRVASGGAHEQFF. V is TRBV7-2 and J is TRBJ2-1, with TRBD2 matching over 12 bases. CDR1 is SGHTA and CDR2 is FQGNSA in the germline V gene. The CDR3 consists of 17 residues. J lost 8 bases, V lost 5 bases, and 13 bases had no gene match. Full variable domain (missing parts from reference TRBV7-2 and TRBJ2-1): GAGVSQSPSNKVTEKGKDVELRCDPISGHTALYWYRQSLGQGLEFLIYFQGNSAPDKSGLPSDRFSAERTGGSVSTLTIQRTQQEDSAVYLCASSLRVASGGAHEQFFGPGTRLTVL.